This is a list of T cell receptor beta chains from one sample in a study of identical twins. Each CDR3 protein gets one entry after TCRdb re-called the 5' RACE reads with MiXCR. The profile shows some 760,000 distinct CDR3 sequences, about 18% of them singletons. This same sample was also taken into another study, of T cells expressing NK-cell markers.

Material: PBMCs. The receptors derive from a young woman in good health. Both conserved end residues are part of each CDR3. D genes are given only for firm matches. Clone size is stated in some rows and not others, as once, few, many or a class when expanded.

>.|.|TRBV7-2|TRBJ1-2
TGTGCCAGCAGCCCGCAAAGGGGCCCTAACTATGGCTACACCTTC
CASSPQRGPNYGYTF
>.|.|TRBV9|TRBJ2-1
TGTGCCAGCAGCGCCACGGACAGCCTCTACAATGAGCAGTTCTTC
CASSATDSLYNEQFF
>TRBD2|.|TRBV19|TRBJ2-7
TGTGCCAGTAATTCCCCCGGGGGGACTATCCACGAGCAGTACTTC
CASNSPGGTIHEQYF
>.|few|TRBV7-9|TRBJ1-2
TGTGCCAGCAGCCCGGCGGTTTCGGACTATGGCTACACCTTC
CASSPAVSDYGYTF
>.|.|TRBV9|TRBJ2-1
TGTGCCAGCAGCGTAGAGCCCTCAGGCCCTCCCTACAATGAGCAGTTCTTC
CASSVEPSGPPYNEQFF
>.|.|TRBV7-9|TRBJ1-2
TGTGCCAGCAGTACAGGGAGGGGTGGCTACACCTTC
CASSTGRGGYTF
>TRBD2|few|TRBV11-2|TRBJ2-2
TGTGCCAGCAGCCCGGGACTAGCGGGAGGCAGTGGGACCGGGGAGCTGTTTTTT
CASSPGLAGGSGTGELFF
>.|.|TRBV20-1|TRBJ2-5
TGCAGTGCTAAGACTAGAGGAGAGACCCAGTACTTC
CSAKTRGETQYF
>.|.|TRBV30|TRBJ2-4
TGTGCCTGGACAGGGTTCAACAAAAACATTCAGTACTTC
CAWTGFNKNIQYF
>TRBD1|few|TRBV5-1|TRBJ2-7
TGCGCCAGCAGCCCGGACAGGGGGAACTACGAGCAGTACTTC
CASSPDRGNYEQYF
>.|.|TRBV5-1|TRBJ2-2
TGCGCCAGCAGCCCGGGGACACGGAACACCGGGGAGCTGTTTTTT
CASSPGTRNTGELFF
>.|few|TRBV20-1|TRBJ2-5
TGCAGTGCTAGAGATCTTGCGGAGTACCAAGAGACCCAGTACTTC
CSARDLAEYQETQYF
>TRBD1|.|TRBV7-2|TRBJ2-5
TGTGCCAGCAGCTTAGGGGCAGGGGGTATTGAGACCCAGTACTTC
CASSLGAGGIETQYF
>.|few|TRBV5-6|TRBJ1-1
TGTGCCAGCACCAACGGCGGGGGGACTGAAGCTTTCTTT
CASTNGGGTEAFF
>TRBD1|few|TRBV12-3/TRBV12-4|TRBJ2-1
TGTGCCAGCAGTTCGCACAGGGGTTACAATGAGCAGTTCTTC
CASSSHRGYNEQFF
>.|.|TRBV20-1|TRBJ1-1
TGCAGTGCTAGAGTTCCTCCCACTGAAGCTTTCTTT
CSARVPPTEAFF